The source of this T cell receptor beta chain is a study of neurological immune-mediated disorders. This clonotype was detected ten times or more. CDR3 size: 19 residues. Per germline, CDR1 MNHEY and CDR2 SVGEGT. The trim removed 6 bases at V and 7 bases at J, leaving 21 bases unmatched. The sorted libraries were made from over 800,000 CD4+ or CD8+ T cells. In TCRdb, the 5' RACE reads were re-called with MiXCR into one record per CDR3 protein. The data contain roughly 18,000 distinct CDR3 sequences, 14% of them singletons. The source is a woman aged 60-70 years with HTLV-1-associated myelopathy (HAM/TSP). The sequencing sample was made of CD4+ T cells from blood. V usage is TRBV6-2 or TRBV6-3 and J usage is TRBJ2-2; 9 nucleotides match TRBD2. CDR3 loop: CASSRTKREDPRRGGELFF. The CDR3 nucleotides read TGTGCCAGCAGCCGGACGAAGCGGGAGGATCCCCGTCGGGGCGGGGAGCTGTTTTTT.